One sample yielded the 14 T cell receptor beta chains listed below, sequenced in a study of T cells in Graves' hyperthyroidism and ophthalmopathy. RNA transcripts were the template for amplifying TCR beta CDR3 regions. HTBI primers were the set used in a first-round RT-PCR of the TCR CDR3. Using its own MiXCR run on the multiplex PCR reads, TCRdb lists one record per CDR3 protein. The sample holds around 540,000 distinct CDR3 sequences, roughly 16% seen once. The source material was blood. These receptors were collected from a woman in her 30s with Graves' ophthalmopathy.

This clonotype has a count of ten or more. CDR3 loop: CASSPGGQGPLYEQYF. The CDR3 DNA reads as TGTGCCAGCTCACCAGGGGGACAGGGACCACTCTACGAGCAGTACTTC. The genes are TRBV18 and TRBJ2-7; 9 nucleotides agree with TRBD1. This CDR3 has 16 residues. Losses at the gene ends were 2 bases for V and 3 bases for J; bases not matched to a gene: 8. Germline-derived CDR1 and CDR2 are KGHSH and LQKENI.

This clonotype was found a few times. This rearrangement joins TRBV20-1 to TRBJ1-2, with a weak D call TRBD1 (6 bases). Germline V lookup: CDR1 DFQATT, CDR2 SNEGSKA (reference sequence). V lost 4 bases and J lost 4, with 28 bases in between. This CDR3 contains 18 residues. This CDR3 reads CSANLVSGGGLGGYGYTF. The CDR3 DNA is TGCAGTGCTAACCTTGTGTCTGGAGGAGGGCTAGGGGGCTATGGCTACACCTTC.

This clonotype was detected many times. The gene calls are TRBV2 and TRBJ2-1, with TRBD2 matching 10 bases. CDR1 SNHLY and CDR2 FYNNEI come from the germline V gene. J lost 8 bases, V lost 6 bases, and 16 bases had no gene match. The CDR3 loop spans 17 amino acids. CDR3 DNA sequence: TGTGCCAGCAGAGACGTGGGGACTAGCGCACCACACCATGAGCAGTTCTTC. Translated: CASRDVGTSAPHHEQFF.

This clonotype has at least ten counts. The chain is built from TRBV11-2 and TRBJ2-2, with TRBD1 as a possible D gene (6 bases). The germline CDR1 and CDR2 sequences are SGHAT and FQNNGV. Trimming shortened V by 3 bases and J by 2 bases, and 22 bases separated the two germline ends. This CDR3 contains 19 residues. CDR3: CASSLGLVFGQSNTGELFF. The CDR3 bases are TGTGCCAGCAGCTTGGGTTTGGTATTCGGACAGTCCAACACCGGGGAGCTGTTTTTT.

This clonotype is categorized as medium-sized. The rearrangement joins TRBV28 to TRBJ2-5; 7 bases match TRBD2. The CDR3 has 13 amino acids. Germline trimming cut 8 bases from V and 3 bases from J; bases unmatched to any gene: 6. Germline V gene sequence: CDR1 MDHEN, CDR2 SYDVKM. The CDR3 loop is CASHSAGEETQYF. DNA for the CDR3: TGTGCCAGCCATTCCGCGGGGGAAGAGACCCAGTACTTC.

As concerns this clonotype: This may be a read error: a much more frequent sequence differs by one nucleotide. The chain employs TRBV9 and TRBJ1-2; no clear D gene. Germline loops: CDR1 SGDLS, CDR2 YYNGEE. V dropped 5 bases and J dropped 6 bases, with 20 bases sitting between them. The CDR3 is 15 residues long. CDR3 bases: TGTGCCAGCAGTTTAAGCGGACGGCAGTTCCATGGCTACACCTTC. It is translated as CASSLSGRQFHGYTF.

This clonotype was detected many times. The chain carries TRBV20-1 and TRBJ2-5, with D perhaps matching TRBD2 (6 bases). The CDR3 spans 11 residues. CDR1 is DFQATT and CDR2 is SNEGSKA in the germline V gene (reference sequence). Trimming took off 6 bases at V and 4 bases at J, with 9 bases between the two ends. The CDR3 region is CSAPGGETQYF. CDR3 DNA: TGCAGTGCCCCCGGGGGAGAGACCCAGTACTTC.

This chain joins TRBV11-2 and TRBJ1-1; D possibly corresponds to TRBD1 (6 bases). Trimming stripped 2 bases from V and 3 bases from J, with 16 bases between. CDR3 size: 16 residues. Germline V gives CDR1 SGHAT, CDR2 FQNNGV. CDR3 protein: CASSLRGVAGHTEAFF. The CDR3 region has the DNA TGTGCCAGCAGCTTAAGGGGGGTCGCTGGCCACACTGAAGCTTTCTTT. The complete variable domain, with remaining parts taken from reference TRBV11-2 and TRBJ1-1, reads EAGVAQSPRYKIIEKRQSVAFWCNPISGHATLYWYQQILGQGPKLLIQFQNNGVVDDSQLPKDRFSAERLKGVDSTLKIQPAKLEDSAVYLCASSLRGVAGHTEAFFGQGTRLTVV.

This clonotype was seen ten or more times. The chain recombines TRBV7-8 with TRBJ1-2; 12 bases agree with TRBD1. Germline lookup yields CDR1 SGHVS and CDR2 FQNEAQ. The CDR3 has 17 amino acids. After removal of 5 bases from V and 2 bases from J, the junction contained 9 bases not matched to a gene. The CDR3 reads CASSLGTGGIGNYGYTF. CDR3 nucleotide sequence: TGTGCCAGCAGCCTCGGGACAGGGGGCATAGGGAACTATGGCTACACCTTC.

The chain combines TRBV6-1 with TRBJ2-2; D might be TRBD2 (7 bases). This CDR3 comprises 16 residues. V shed 7 bases and J shed 5 bases, with 20 bases lying between them. The germline CDR1 and CDR2 sequences are MNHNS and SASEGT. The CDR3 protein is CASTQRGGEGTGELFF. The CDR3 DNA is TGTGCCAGCACCCAAAGGGGGGGCGAGGGAACCGGGGAGCTGTTTTTT.

In regard to this clonotype: Mismatch with germline at one junction end may stem from a read error. This chain joins TRBV12-3 or TRBV12-4 and TRBJ2-5; TRBD1 agrees at 8 bases. This CDR3 spans 17 amino acids. CDR3 amino acids: CASSLRGQGAYQETQYF. The CDR3 nucleotides read TGTGCCAGCAGTTTACGAGGGCAGGGGGCCTACCAGGAGACCCAGTACTTC.

The gene calls are TRBV7-9 and TRBJ2-1; tentative D call: TRBD1 (5 bases). In germline, CDR1 is SEHNR, CDR2 FQNEAQ (reference sequence). The CDR3 runs to 13 residues. Here the CDR3 reads CGTMGQTYNEQFF. The CDR3 DNA reads TGTGGCACGATGGGGCAGACCTACAATGAGCAGTTCTTC.

V gene TRBV5-1 combines with J gene TRBJ2-7; D is perhaps TRBD2 (5 bases). The CDR3 totals 13 residues. Germline loops: CDR1 SGHRS, CDR2 YFSETQ. Between the trimmed V and J ends, which lost 5 bases and 1 base, there was a span of 10 bases. The CDR3, as DNA: TGCGCCAGCAGAAGAGGGTTGTCCTACGAGCAGTACTTC. Translating gives CASRRGLSYEQYF.

Ten or more counts support this clonotype. This chain links TRBV20-1 with TRBJ2-5, with 10 bases aligning to TRBD2. CDR3 length: 12 residues. After removal of 6 bases from V and 5 bases from J, the junction contained 3 bases not matched to a gene. The germline V gene encodes CDR1 DFQATT and CDR2 SNEGSKA (reference sequence). As DNA, the CDR3 is TGCAGTGCAGCGGGAGGGAGGGAGACCCAGTACTTC. Translation gives CSAAGGRETQYF.